The source of this TCR beta chain is a study of CD8 T cells in ankylosing spondylitis (dated by TCRdb to about 2017). Regarding the research as a whole: To find TCR variants linked to disease, the study profiled T cell receptor beta repertoires in ankylosing spondylitis patients and healthy donors. In total, the full study cohort was made up of over a hundred healthy donors and about two dozen ankylosing spondylitis patients. Peripheral blood samples were taken, and synovial fluid was additionally collected from ankylosing spondylitis patients. On the study overall, not on this receptor specifically: Some motif variants had previously been reported in the synovial fluid and blood of reactive arthritis patients, which suggests shared mechanisms of disease initiation. The disease-linked clones were reported as significantly enriched in matched synovial fluid samples from ankylosing spondylitis patients. The disease-linked clones showed a CD8+ phenotype and occurred at relatively low frequencies in peripheral blood. A TCR beta motif of several highly homologous amino acid variants appeared characteristic of blood from ankylosing spondylitis patients.

Worth noting for this clonotype: Its antigen remains unidentified. Base-call qualities are not available, and no considerably larger clone is one nucleotide away.

The CDR3 measures 14 amino acids from cysteine to phenylalanine. Only the CDR3 DNA is retained, 42 bases long and in frame from the first base. Per the germline V gene (reference sequence), SEHNR is the CDR1 and FQNEAQ is the CDR2. Clipping removes 5 bases from V and 5 bases from J, with 7 as the unmatched junction base count. The listed sequencing device is Illumina HiSeq 2500. Quantitative 5'-RACE with molecular barcodes was the method used to prepare the TCR beta libraries. The authors processed their data as follows. To identify disease-linked TCR variants, a new computational method was used, one built on a probabilistic model of VDJ rearrangement. TCRdb trimmed public reads at Q25 via fastp, called clones via MiXCR and kept in-frame beta chains. Every CDR3 protein is listed once, alongside the most common genes and DNA of its rows. What appears here as the V and J calls and clone size reflects TCRdb's work, not the paper's. Across this sample there are roughly 250,000 distinct CDR3 sequences, with roughly 8.6% seen only once. The ten most abundant clones make up approximately 6.2% of the sample.

Sequencing was performed on blood, either unsorted or a sorted T cell fraction (not recorded which). The sequence was obtained from a male donor with ankylosing spondylitis or in good health (not recorded which). The chain links TRBV7-9 with TRBJ1-1; the junction holds 8 bases that match TRBD1. The sequence in DNA is TGTGCCAGCAGCCTGGCAGGGGGCGCAACTGAAGCTTTCTTT. This sequence encodes CASSLAGGATEAFF.